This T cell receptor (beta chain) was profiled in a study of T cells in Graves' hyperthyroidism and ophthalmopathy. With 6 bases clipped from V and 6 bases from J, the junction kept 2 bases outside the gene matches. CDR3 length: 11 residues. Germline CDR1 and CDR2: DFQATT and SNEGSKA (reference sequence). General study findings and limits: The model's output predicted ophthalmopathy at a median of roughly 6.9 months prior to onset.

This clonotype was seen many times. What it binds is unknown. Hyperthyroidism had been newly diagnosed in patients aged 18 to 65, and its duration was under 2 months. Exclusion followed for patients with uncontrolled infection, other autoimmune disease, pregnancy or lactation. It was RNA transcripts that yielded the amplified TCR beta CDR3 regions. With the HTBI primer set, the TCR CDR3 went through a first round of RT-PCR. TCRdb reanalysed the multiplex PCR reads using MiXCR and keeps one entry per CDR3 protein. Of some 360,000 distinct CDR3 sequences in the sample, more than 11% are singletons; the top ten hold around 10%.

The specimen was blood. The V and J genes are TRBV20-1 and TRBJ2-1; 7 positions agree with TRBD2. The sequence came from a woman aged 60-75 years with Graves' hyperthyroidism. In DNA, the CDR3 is TGCAGTGCCCCTAGCGGCAATGAGCAGTTCTTC. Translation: CSAPSGNEQFF.